These 8 T cell receptor beta chains share one sample of origin, sequenced in a study of T-cell reconstitution after alpha-beta-depleted transplantation in children. TCRbeta library construction was performed incorporating unique molecular identifiers. TCRdb re-called the PCR reads with MiXCR, one entry per CDR3 protein. Of 500,000 or so distinct CDR3 sequences listed, approximately 29% are singletons. The specimen comprised PBMCs from the stem cell graft donor, sampled from the stem cell graft. These receptors were taken from a human donor who donated a stem cell graft to a child with aplastic anemia.

The chain couples TRBV5-6 to TRBJ1-5; D unclear. This CDR3 is built from 16 residues. Trimming took 2 bases from V and 10 from J, leaving 22 bases between them. Germline V lookup: CDR1 SGHDT, CDR2 YYEEEE. CDR3 coding DNA: TGTGCCAGCAGCTTTTCGGGCGTTGGCCTTCCCCGTCCCCAGCATTTT. It is translated as CASSFSGVGLPRPQHF.

This clonotype was seen a few times. The rearrangement uses TRBV12-3 or TRBV12-4 and TRBJ1-2, with TRBD1 matching over 7 bases. This CDR3 comprises 14 residues. The ends lost 5 bases at V and 10 bases at J; junction bases unmatched: 13. As DNA, the CDR3 is TGTGCCAGCAGTCCATCTACAGGGGTGGAATTCTACACCTTC. Protein sequence: CASSPSTGVEFYTF.

V usage is TRBV29-1 and J usage is TRBJ2-5; a possible D gene is TRBD1 (5 bases). V shed 7 bases and J shed 4 bases, with 31 bases lying between them. CDR1 is SQVTM, CDR2 ANQGSEA, per germline. The CDR3 has 18 amino acids. The CDR3 DNA is TGCAGCGGTGAGCCCATCGCAGGGCGAGCACCAAGAGGAGAGACCCAGTACTTC. It codes for CSGEPIAGRAPRGETQYF.

The chain uses TRBV9 and TRBJ2-4; 10 bases fit TRBD1. Germline values: CDR1 SGDLS, CDR2 YYNGEE. CDR3 size: 17 residues. V was clipped by 4 bases and J by 8 bases; unmatched bases: 15. The CDR3 sequence is CASSSQGRRTGGDIQYF. In nucleotides, the CDR3 is TGTGCCAGCAGCTCCCAGGGGAGGCGGACAGGGGGTGACATTCAGTACTTC.

V is TRBV20-1 and J is TRBJ2-7, with D uncertain. Between the trimmed V and J ends, which lost 1 base and 9 bases, there was a span of 10 bases. The length of the CDR3 is 11 residues. CDR1 and CDR2 from the germline V gene are DFQATT and SNEGSKA (reference sequence). Here the CDR3 DNA reads TGCAGTGCTAGAGGAGACTGGGGGCAGTACTTC. Translation: CSARGDWGQYF.

In DNA, the CDR3 is TGTGCCAGCAGTTTTCGGGGCGGCGGTCAGCCCCAGCATTTT. This encodes CASSFRGGGQPQHF. The rearrangement uses TRBV27 and TRBJ1-5; TRBD1 might be the D (5 bases). CDR1 is MNHEY and CDR2 is SMNVEV in the germline V gene (reference sequence). CDR3 size: 14 residues. V lost 3 bases, J lost 6 bases, and 12 bases lay in between.

This chain joins TRBV11-2 and TRBJ2-5, with D tentatively TRBD1 or TRBD2 (5 bases each). Germline V lookup: CDR1 SGHAT, CDR2 FQNNGV. The CDR3 has 14 residues. Trimming stripped 5 bases from V and 1 base from J, with 11 bases between. CDR3 bases: TGTGCCAGCAGCCTGGGACCGACCCAAGAGACCCAGTACTTC. It yields the protein CASSLGPTQETQYF. Full variable domain (rest looked up from reference TRBV11-2 and TRBJ2-5): EAGVAQSPRYKIIEKRQSVAFWCNPISGHATLYWYQQILGQGPKLLIQFQNNGVVDDSQLPKDRFSAERLKGVDSTLKIQPAKLEDSAVYLCASSLGPTQETQYFGPGTRLLVL.

The chain couples TRBV15 to TRBJ2-3; 11 bases align to TRBD1. V shed 8 bases and J 6 bases; nucleotides not matched to a gene: 4. Germline-derived CDR1 and CDR2 are LNHNV and YYDKDF (reference sequence). CDR3 length: 13 amino acids. The CDR3 coding sequence is TGTGCCACCGTCAGGGACAGGGGGGATACGCAGTATTTT. Amino acid sequence: CATVRDRGDTQYF.